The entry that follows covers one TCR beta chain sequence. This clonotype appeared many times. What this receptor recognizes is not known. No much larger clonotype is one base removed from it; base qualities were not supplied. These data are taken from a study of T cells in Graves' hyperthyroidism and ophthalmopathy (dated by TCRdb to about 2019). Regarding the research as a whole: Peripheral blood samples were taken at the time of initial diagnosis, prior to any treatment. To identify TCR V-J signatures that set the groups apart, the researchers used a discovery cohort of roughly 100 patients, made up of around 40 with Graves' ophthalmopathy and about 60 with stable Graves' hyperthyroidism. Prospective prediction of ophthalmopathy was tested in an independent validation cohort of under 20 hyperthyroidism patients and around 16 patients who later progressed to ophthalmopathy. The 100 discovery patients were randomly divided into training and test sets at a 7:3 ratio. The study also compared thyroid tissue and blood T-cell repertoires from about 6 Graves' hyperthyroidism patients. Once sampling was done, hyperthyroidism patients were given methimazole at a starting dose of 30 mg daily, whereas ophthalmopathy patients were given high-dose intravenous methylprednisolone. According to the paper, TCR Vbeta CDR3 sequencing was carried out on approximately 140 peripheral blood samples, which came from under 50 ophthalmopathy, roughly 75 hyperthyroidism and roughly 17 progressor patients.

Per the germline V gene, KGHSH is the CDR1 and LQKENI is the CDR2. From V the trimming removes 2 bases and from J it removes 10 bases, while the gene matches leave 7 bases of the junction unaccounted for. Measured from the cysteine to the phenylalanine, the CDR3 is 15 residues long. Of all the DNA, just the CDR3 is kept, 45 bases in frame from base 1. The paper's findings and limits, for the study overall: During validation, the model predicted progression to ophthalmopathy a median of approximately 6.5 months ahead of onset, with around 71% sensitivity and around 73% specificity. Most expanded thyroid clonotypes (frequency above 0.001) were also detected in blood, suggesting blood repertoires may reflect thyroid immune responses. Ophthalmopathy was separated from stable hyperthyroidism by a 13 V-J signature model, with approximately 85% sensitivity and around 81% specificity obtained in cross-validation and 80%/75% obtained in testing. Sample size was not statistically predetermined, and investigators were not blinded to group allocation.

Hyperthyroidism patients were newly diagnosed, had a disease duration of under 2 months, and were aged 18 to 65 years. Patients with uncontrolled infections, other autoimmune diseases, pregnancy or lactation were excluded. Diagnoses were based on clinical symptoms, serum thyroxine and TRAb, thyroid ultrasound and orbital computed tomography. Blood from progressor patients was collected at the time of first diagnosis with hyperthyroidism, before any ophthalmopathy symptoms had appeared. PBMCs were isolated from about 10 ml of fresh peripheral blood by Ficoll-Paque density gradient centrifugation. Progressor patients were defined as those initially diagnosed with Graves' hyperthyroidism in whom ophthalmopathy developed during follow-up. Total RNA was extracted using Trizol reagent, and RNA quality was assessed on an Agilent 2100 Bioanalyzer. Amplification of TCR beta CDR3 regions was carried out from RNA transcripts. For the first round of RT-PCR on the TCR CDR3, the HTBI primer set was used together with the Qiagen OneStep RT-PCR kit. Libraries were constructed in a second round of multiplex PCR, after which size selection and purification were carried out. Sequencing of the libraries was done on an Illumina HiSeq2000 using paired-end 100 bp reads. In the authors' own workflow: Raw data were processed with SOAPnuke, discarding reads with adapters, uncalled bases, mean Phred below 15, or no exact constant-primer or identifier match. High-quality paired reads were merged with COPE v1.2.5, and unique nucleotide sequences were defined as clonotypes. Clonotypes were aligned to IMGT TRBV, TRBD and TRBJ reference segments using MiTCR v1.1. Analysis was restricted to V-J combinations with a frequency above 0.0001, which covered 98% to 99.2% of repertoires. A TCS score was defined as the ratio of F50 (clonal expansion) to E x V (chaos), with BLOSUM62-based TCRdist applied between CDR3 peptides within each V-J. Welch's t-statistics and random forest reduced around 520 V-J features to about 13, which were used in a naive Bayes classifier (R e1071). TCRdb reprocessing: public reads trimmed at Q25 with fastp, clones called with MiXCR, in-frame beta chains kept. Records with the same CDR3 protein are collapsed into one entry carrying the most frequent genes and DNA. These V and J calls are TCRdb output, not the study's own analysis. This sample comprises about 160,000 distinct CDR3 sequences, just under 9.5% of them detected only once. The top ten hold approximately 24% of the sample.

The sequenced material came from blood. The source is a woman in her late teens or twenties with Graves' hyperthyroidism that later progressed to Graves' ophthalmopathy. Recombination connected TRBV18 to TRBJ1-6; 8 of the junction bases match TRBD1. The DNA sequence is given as TGTGCCAGCTCACCAAATGGACAGGGTGGATCACCCCTCCACTTT. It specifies CASSPNGQGGSPLHF.